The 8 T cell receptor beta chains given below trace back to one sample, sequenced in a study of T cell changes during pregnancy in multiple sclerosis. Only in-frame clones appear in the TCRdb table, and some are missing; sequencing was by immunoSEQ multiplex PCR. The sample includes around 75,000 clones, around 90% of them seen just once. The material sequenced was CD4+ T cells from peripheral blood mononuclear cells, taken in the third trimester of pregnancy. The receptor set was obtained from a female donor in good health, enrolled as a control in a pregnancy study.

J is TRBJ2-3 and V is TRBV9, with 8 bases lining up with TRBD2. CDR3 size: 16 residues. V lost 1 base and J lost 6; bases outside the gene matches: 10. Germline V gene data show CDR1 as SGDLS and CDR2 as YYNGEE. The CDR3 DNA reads TGTGCCAGCAGCGTAAGTAACTCCCCGGGAGGGGATACGCAGTATTTT. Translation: CASSVSNSPGGDTQYF.

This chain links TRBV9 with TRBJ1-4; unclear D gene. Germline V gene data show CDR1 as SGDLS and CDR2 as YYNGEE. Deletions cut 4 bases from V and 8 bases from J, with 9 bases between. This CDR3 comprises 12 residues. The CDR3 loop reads CASSRESEKLFF. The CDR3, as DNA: TGTGCCAGCAGCCGCGAATCCGAAAAACTGTTTTTT.

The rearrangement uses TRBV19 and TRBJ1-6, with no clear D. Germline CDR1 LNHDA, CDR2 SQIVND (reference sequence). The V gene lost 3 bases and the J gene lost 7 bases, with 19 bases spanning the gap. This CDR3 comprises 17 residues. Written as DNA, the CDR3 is TGTGCCAGTAGTATTGCATCTGGGCAGGATCGAAATTCACCCCTCCACTTT. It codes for CASSIASGQDRNSPLHF.

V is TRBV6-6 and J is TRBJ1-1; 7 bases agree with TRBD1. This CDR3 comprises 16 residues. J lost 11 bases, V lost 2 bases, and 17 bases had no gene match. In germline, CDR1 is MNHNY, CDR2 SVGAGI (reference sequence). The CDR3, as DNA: TGTGCCAGCAGTTACCCCCCCGACAGGGATATACTTGGGGCTTTCTTT. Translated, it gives CASSYPPDRDILGAFF.

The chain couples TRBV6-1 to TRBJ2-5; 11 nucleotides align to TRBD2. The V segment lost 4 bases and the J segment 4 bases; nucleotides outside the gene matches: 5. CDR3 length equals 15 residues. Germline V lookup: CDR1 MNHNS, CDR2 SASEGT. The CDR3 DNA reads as TGTGCCAGCAGTGTCTATAGCGGGGGGGCAGAGACCCAGTACTTC. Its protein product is CASSVYSGGAETQYF.

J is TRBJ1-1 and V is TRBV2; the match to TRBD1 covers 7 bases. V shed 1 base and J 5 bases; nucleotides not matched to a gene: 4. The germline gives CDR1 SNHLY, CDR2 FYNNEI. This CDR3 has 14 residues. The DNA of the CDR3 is TGTGCCAGCAGTGAAGACAGGGGAAGTACTGAAGCTTTCTTT. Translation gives CASSEDRGSTEAFF.

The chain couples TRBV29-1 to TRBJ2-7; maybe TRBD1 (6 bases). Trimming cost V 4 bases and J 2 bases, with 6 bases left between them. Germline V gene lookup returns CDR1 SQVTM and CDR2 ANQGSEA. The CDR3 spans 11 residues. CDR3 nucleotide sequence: TGCAGCGTTGGGACAGCCTACGAGCAGTACTTC. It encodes CSVGTAYEQYF.

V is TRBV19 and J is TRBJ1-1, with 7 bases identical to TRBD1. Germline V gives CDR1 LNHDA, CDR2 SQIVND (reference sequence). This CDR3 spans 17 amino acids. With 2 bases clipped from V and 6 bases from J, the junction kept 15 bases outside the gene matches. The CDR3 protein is CASSIQSLDRARPEAFF. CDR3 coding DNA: TGTGCCAGTAGTATACAGAGCCTAGACAGGGCTCGCCCTGAAGCTTTCTTT.